Listed here are 19 T cell receptor beta chains from one sample, sequenced in a study of prognosis after radiotherapy for stage I lung cancer. Two-round multiplex PCR amplified TCR beta CDR3 from genomic DNA. The first PCR round targeted every TRBV and TRBJ gene with specific primers. TCRdb fed the multiplex PCR reads into MiXCR, producing one record per CDR3 protein. The table lists around 30,000 distinct CDR3 sequences, about 33% of them singletons. Sequences were derived from PBMCs, sampled before or after stereotactic body radiation therapy (not recorded which). These receptors were taken from a donor aged 50 or older with non-small cell lung cancer.

This clonotype was picked up many times. V gene TRBV5-1 combines with J gene TRBJ2-3, with 7 nucleotides matching TRBD2. CDR1 and CDR2 from the germline V gene are SGHRS and YFSETQ. The CDR3 is 14 amino acids. Unmatched junction bases numbered 7, after V lost 4 bases and J lost 5 bases. CDR3 protein: CASSGTSVGDTQYF. DNA of the CDR3: TGCGCCAGCAGCGGTACTAGCGTCGGAGATACGCAGTATTTT.

This clonotype has a count of ten or more. The V gene is TRBV20-1, the J gene TRBJ2-7, with no clear D. CDR1 is DFQATT and CDR2 is SNEGSKA in the germline V gene (reference sequence). Trimming stripped 4 bases from V and 3 bases from J, with 10 bases between. The CDR3 length is 12 residues. This CDR3 reads CSAISSGYEQYF. The CDR3, as DNA: TGCAGTGCTATTTCCAGTGGCTACGAGCAGTACTTC.

The chain couples TRBV11-3 to TRBJ2-3; 9 bases line up with TRBD1. The ends lost 5 bases at V and 0 bases at J; junction bases unmatched: 3. The CDR3 length is 15 residues. Germline CDR1 is SGHNT and CDR2 is YENEEA. The CDR3 nucleotides are TGTGCCAGCAGCCAACAGGGGGCGAGCACAGATACGCAGTATTTT. Translation gives CASSQQGASTDTQYF.

This clonotype was counted many times. The chain joins TRBV5-8 to TRBJ2-5; D is undetermined. CDR3 size: 14 residues. V gave up 2 bases and J gave up 5 bases, with 13 bases separating them. Germline CDR1 reads SGHTS; CDR2 reads YDEGEE. This CDR3 is CASSFRVYAETQYF. The CDR3 coding sequence is TGTGCCAGCAGCTTCCGGGTTTACGCGGAGACCCAGTACTTC.

The gene calls are TRBV12-5 and TRBJ2-2, with D maybe TRBD2 (5 bases). The CDR3 covers 18 residues. Looked up from germline, CDR1 is LGHNT and CDR2 is FRNRAP. V lost 5 bases and J lost 7, with 26 bases in between. CDR3 residues: CASGPGVGLAGVDGELFF. Written as DNA, the CDR3 is TGTGCTAGTGGTCCCGGGGTAGGTCTAGCTGGAGTCGACGGGGAGCTGTTTTTT.

J is TRBJ2-5 and V is TRBV5-4, with 7 bases fitting TRBD1. The CDR3 runs 14 residues. From germline, CDR1 is SGHNT and CDR2 YYREEE (reference sequence). V gave up 6 bases and J gave up 1 base; unmatched junction bases: 6. CDR3 nucleotides: TGTGCCAGCACCGAACAGGGGCCCCAAGAGACCCAGTACTTC. Its protein product is CASTEQGPQETQYF.

As to this clonotype: Just one base apart from a much larger clone, this may be a read error. The V and J genes are TRBV2 and TRBJ2-5, with 10 bases aligning to TRBD1. Germline-derived CDR1 and CDR2 are SNHLY and FYNNEI. The CDR3 runs to 13 residues. The CDR3 DNA follows: TGTGCCAGCAGGACAGGGGGCATAAAGACCGAGTACTTC. It encodes CASRTGGIKTEYF. Using reference TRBV2 and TRBJ2-5 for the parts outside the CDR3, the full variable domain is EPEVTQTPSHQVTQMGQEVILRCVPISNHLYFYWYRQILGQKVEFLVSFYNNEISEKSEIFDDQFSVERPDGSNFTLKIRSTKLEDSAMYFCASRTGGIKTEYFGPGTRLLVL.

Details on this clonotype: A far larger clone is one base from this, pointing to a likely read error. This chain links TRBV6-8 with TRBJ2-7; 8 positions match TRBD1. CDR1 MNHGY and CDR2 SAAAGT come from the germline V gene. Trimming at V came to 6 bases and at J to 2 bases, leaving 6 bases not matched to a gene. The CDR3 runs 14 residues. The CDR3 is CASRRQGCPYEQYF. The CDR3 DNA reads as TGTGCCAGCAGAAGACAGGGGTGCCCCTACGAGCAGTACTTC.

The chain uses TRBV5-4 and TRBJ2-3; 7 bases align to TRBD2. Germline lookup yields CDR1 SGHNT and CDR2 YYREEE (reference sequence). This CDR3 region has 15 residues. Germline trimming cut 4 bases from V and 2 bases from J; bases unmatched to any gene: 7. CDR3 sequence reads: CASSGGEGFTDTQYF. Here the CDR3 DNA reads TGTGCCAGCAGCGGGGGGGAGGGATTCACAGATACGCAGTATTTT. Drawing the rest from reference TRBV5-4 and TRBJ2-3, the complete variable domain is ETGVTQSPTHLIKTRGQQVTLRCSSQSGHNTVSWYQQALGQGPQFIFQYYREEENGRGNFPPRFSGLQFPNYSSELNVNALELDDSALYLCASSGGEGFTDTQYFGPGTRLTVL.

With regard to this clonotype: This could be a read error, since a much larger clone is one nucleotide away. The chain links TRBV6-5 to TRBJ1-1; no clear D. V dropped 2 bases and J dropped 4 bases, with 14 bases sitting between them. CDR1 and CDR2 from the germline V gene are MNHEY and SVGAGI. The CDR3 runs 15 residues. CDR3 sequence reads: CASSYRTAMSTEAFF. The DNA of the CDR3 is TGTGCCAGCAGTTACCGTACTGCGATGAGCACTGAAGCTTTCTTT.

The chain is built from TRBV6-2 or TRBV6-3 and TRBJ1-2; D perhaps matches TRBD1 (5 bases). V was pared by 6 bases and J by 8 bases, with 10 bases between. The CDR3 runs 11 residues. From germline, CDR1 is MNHEY and CDR2 SVGEGT. In nucleotides, the CDR3 is TGTGCCAGCAGCCAGGGTGGAGGCTACACCTTC. Protein sequence: CASSQGGGYTF.

There are many counts of this clonotype. This chain links TRBV12-3 or TRBV12-4 with TRBJ1-2; D uncertain. Deletions cut 2 bases from V and 0 bases from J, with 10 bases between. The CDR3 has 15 residues. The chain's CDR3 is CASSLRHRSNYGYTF. The DNA for the CDR3 is TGTGCCAGCAGTTTACGGCATCGTTCTAACTATGGCTACACCTTC.

This clonotype was counted at least ten times. The chain joins TRBV20-1 to TRBJ2-2; the D gene is possibly TRBD1 (6 bases). Per germline, CDR1 DFQATT and CDR2 SNEGSKA (reference sequence). This CDR3 has 16 amino acids. V was shortened by 2 bases and J by 1 base, with 14 bases between the two germline ends. The chain's CDR3 is CSARSLGAQNTGELFF. In nucleotides, the CDR3 is TGCAGTGCTAGATCCCTGGGGGCCCAGAACACCGGGGAGCTGTTTTTT.

This clonotype was picked up many times. A much larger clone sits a single nucleotide away, making a read error possible. This rearrangement joins TRBV2 to TRBJ2-3; D remains ambiguous. CDR1 and CDR2 (germline): SNHLY, FYNNEI. This CDR3 has 12 residues. CDR3 sequence reads: CASSLFTDAQYF. CDR3 bases: TGTGCCAGCAGTCTCTTCACAGATGCGCAGTATTTT.

This chain's CDR3 is CASTRGRTGQETQYF. CDR3 bases: TGTGCCAGCACGAGAGGTAGGACAGGGCAAGAGACCCAGTACTTC. The J gene is TRBJ2-5, the V gene TRBV5-6, with 8 bases identical to TRBD1. From germline, CDR1 is SGHDT and CDR2 YYEEEE. The CDR3 contains 15 residues. J lost 2 bases, V lost 6 bases, and 9 bases had no gene match.

V gene TRBV27 combines with J gene TRBJ2-7; 10 bases fit TRBD2. V gave up 5 bases and J gave up 10 bases; unmatched junction bases: 11. From germline, CDR1 is MNHEY and CDR2 SMNVEV (reference sequence). CDR3 length: 14 amino acids. This CDR3 is CASSPWTSGGDQYF. For the CDR3, the DNA is TGTGCCAGCAGTCCGTGGACTAGCGGCGGCGATCAGTACTTC.

The V and J genes are TRBV28 and TRBJ1-2; D perhaps matches TRBD1 (6 bases). Germline V CDR1 and CDR2: MDHEN, SYDVKM. The length of the CDR3 is 13 residues. V dropped 7 bases and J dropped 7 bases, with 16 bases sitting between them. CDR3 amino acids: CASTRDTFGGYTF. The DNA of the CDR3 is TGTGCCAGCACCCGGGACACTTTCGGTGGCTACACCTTC.

In this sample, this clonotype turned up many times. The chain is built from TRBV2 and TRBJ1-3; 7 positions match TRBD1. Looked up from germline, CDR1 is SNHLY and CDR2 is FYNNEI. V dropped 5 bases and J dropped 4; count of bases not matched to a gene: 11. The CDR3 spans 16 residues. CDR3 sequence (DNA): TGTGCCAGCAGTTACGTAACAGGGGATGGAGGAAACACCATATATTTT. Amino acids: CASSYVTGDGGNTIYF.

This clonotype was seen ten or more times. V usage is TRBV11-2 and J usage is TRBJ1-2; tentative D call: TRBD1 (5 bases). CDR1 and CDR2 (germline): SGHAT, FQNNGV. V lost 8 bases and J 13 bases, leaving 23 bases between the germline ends. This CDR3 is 13 amino acids long. CDR3 sequence reads: CASRQSSGTAATF. The CDR3, as DNA: TGTGCCAGCCGACAAAGCTCCGGGACTGCCGCCACCTTC. Drawing the rest from reference TRBV11-2 and TRBJ1-2, the complete variable domain is EAGVAQSPRYKIIEKRQSVAFWCNPISGHATLYWYQQILGQGPKLLIQFQNNGVVDDSQLPKDRFSAERLKGVDSTLKIQPAKLEDSAVYLCASRQSSGTAATFGSGTRLTVV.